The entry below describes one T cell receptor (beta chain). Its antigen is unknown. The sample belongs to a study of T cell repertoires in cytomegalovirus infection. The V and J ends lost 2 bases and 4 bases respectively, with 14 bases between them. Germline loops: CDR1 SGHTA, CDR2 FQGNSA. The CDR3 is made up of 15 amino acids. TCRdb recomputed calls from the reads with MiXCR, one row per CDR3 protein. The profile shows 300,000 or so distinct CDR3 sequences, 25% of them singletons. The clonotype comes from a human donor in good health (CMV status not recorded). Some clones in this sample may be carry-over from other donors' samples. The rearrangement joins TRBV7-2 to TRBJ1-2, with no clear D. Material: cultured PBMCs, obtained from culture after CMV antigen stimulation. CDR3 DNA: TGTGCCAGCAGCTTATCGGGCAGTCAGAGCTATGGCTACACCTTC. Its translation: CASSLSGSQSYGYTF.